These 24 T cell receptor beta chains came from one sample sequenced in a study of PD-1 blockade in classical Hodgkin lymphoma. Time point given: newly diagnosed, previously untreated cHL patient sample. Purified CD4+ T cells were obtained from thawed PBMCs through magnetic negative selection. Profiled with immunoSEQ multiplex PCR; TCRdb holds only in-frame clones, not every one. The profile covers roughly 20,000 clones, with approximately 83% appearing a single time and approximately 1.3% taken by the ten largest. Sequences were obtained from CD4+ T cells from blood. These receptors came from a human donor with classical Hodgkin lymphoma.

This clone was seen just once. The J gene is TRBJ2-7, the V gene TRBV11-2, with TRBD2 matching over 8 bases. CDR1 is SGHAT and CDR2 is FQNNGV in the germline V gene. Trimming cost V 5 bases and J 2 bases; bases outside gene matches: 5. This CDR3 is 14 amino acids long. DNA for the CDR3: TGTGCCAGCAGCCCGGGGGGGGTGGCCTACGAGCAGTACTTC. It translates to CASSPGGVAYEQYF.

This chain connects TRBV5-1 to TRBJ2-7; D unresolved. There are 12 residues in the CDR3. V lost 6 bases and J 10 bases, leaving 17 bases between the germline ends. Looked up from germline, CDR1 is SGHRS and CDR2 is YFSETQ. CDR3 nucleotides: TGCGCCAGCACCGACGTTCCTGAGACACAGTACTTC. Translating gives CASTDVPETQYF.

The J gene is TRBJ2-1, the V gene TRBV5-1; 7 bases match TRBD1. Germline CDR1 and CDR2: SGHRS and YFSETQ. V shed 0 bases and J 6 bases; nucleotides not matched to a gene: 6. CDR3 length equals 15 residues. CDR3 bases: TGCGCCAGCAGCTTGGATGGGACAGCAACCAATGAGCAGTTCTTC. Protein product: CASSLDGTATNEQFF.

The CDR3 spells CATSRGEGNTGELFF. Written as DNA, the CDR3 is TGTGCCACCAGCAGGGGGGAGGGGAACACCGGGGAGCTGTTTTTT. This chain uses TRBV15 with TRBJ2-2; TRBD2 matches at 7 bases. Trimming took 3 bases from V and 1 from J; bases not matched to a gene: 2. CDR3 size: 15 residues. Germline loops: CDR1 LNHNV, CDR2 YYDKDF (reference sequence).

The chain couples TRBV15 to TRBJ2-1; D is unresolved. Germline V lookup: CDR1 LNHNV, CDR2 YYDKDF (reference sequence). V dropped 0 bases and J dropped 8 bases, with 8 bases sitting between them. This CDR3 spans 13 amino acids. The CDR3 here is CATSREMGHEQFF. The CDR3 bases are TGTGCCACCAGCAGAGAGATGGGCCATGAGCAGTTCTTC.

The CDR3 here is CASTSGVNTPREQFF. The DNA of the CDR3 is TGTGCCAGCACCTCCGGGGTAAATACCCCACGAGAGCAGTTCTTC. The chain couples TRBV27 to TRBJ2-1, with D possibly TRBD2 on 5 matching bases. The germline V gene has CDR1 MNHEY and CDR2 SMNVEV (reference sequence). This CDR3 region has 15 residues. V was trimmed by 7 bases and J by 10 bases, leaving 23 bases between them.

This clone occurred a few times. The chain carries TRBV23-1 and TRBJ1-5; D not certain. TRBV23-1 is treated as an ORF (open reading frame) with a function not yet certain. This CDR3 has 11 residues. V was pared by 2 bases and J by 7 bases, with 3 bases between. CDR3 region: CASSQGQPQHF. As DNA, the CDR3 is TGCGCCAGCAGTCAAGGGCAGCCCCAGCATTTT.

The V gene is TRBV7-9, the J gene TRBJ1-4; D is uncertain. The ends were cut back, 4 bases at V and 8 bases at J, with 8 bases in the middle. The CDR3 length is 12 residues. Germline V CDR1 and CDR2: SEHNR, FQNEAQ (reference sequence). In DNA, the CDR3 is TGTGCCAGCAGCTCCTCGGAAGAAAAACTGTTTTTT. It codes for CASSSSEEKLFF. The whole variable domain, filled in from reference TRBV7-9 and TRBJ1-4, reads DTGVSQNPRHKITKRGQNVTFRCDPISEHNRLYWYRQTLGQGPEFLTYFQNEAQLEKSRLLSDRFSAERPKGSFSTLEIQRTEQGDSAMYLCASSSSEEKLFFGSGTQLSVL.

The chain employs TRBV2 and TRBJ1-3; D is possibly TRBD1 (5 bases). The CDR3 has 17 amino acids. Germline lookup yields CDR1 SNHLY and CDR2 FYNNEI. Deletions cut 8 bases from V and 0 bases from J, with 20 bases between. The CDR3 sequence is CASSGTVASHSGNTIYF. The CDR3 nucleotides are TGTGCCAGCTCCGGGACGGTTGCATCTCACTCTGGAAACACCATATATTTT.

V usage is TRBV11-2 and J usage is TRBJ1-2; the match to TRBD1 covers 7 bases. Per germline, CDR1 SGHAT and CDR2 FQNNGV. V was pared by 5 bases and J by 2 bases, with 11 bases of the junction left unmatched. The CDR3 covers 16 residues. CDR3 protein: CASSPSGGGQNYGYTF. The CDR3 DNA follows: TGTGCCAGCAGCCCATCGGGTGGGGGACAGAACTATGGCTACACCTTC.

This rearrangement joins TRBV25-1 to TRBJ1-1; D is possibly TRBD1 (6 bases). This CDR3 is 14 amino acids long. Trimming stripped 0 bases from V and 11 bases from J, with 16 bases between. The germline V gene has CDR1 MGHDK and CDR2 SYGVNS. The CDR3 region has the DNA TGTGCCAGCAGTGAATATAGTCCCCAGGGGTCGGCTTTCTTT. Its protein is CASSEYSPQGSAFF. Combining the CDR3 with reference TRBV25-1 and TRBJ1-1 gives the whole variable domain EADIYQTPRYLVIGTGKKITLECSQTMGHDKMYWYQQDPGMELHLIHYSYGVNSTEKGDLSSESTVSRIRTEHFPLTLESARPSHTSQYLCASSEYSPQGSAFFGQGTRLTVV.

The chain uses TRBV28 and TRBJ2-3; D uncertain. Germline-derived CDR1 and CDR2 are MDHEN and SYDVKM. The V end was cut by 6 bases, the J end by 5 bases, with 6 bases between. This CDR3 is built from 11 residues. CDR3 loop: CASSLEDTQYF. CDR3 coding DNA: TGTGCCAGCAGCCTGGAAGATACGCAGTATTTT.

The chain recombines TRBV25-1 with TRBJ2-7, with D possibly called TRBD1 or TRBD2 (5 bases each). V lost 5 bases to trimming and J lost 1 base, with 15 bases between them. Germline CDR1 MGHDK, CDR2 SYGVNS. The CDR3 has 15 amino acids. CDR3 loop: CASSRTGPASYEQYF. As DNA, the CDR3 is TGTGCCAGCAGTAGAACGGGACCGGCTTCCTACGAGCAGTACTTC.

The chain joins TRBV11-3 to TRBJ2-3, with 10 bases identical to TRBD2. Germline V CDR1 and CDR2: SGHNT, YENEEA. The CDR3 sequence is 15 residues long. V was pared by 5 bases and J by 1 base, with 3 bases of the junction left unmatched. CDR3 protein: CASSTGTSGTDTQYF. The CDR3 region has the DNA TGTGCCAGCAGCACCGGGACTAGCGGCACAGATACGCAGTATTTT.

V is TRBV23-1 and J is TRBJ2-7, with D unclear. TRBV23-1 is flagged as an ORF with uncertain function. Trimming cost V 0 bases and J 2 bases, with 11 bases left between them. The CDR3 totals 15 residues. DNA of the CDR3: TGCGCCAGCAGTCAATCCTACTTTGGGGCCTACGAGCAGTACTTC. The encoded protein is CASSQSYFGAYEQYF.

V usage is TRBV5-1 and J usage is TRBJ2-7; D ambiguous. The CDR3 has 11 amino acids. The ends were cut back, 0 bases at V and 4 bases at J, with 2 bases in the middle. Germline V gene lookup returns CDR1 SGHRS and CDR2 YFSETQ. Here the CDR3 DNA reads TGCGCCAGCAGCTTGGCATACGAGCAGTACTTC. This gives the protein CASSLAYEQYF.

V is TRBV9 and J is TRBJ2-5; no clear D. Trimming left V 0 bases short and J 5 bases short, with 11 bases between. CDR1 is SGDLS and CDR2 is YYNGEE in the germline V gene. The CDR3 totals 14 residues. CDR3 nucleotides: TGTGCCAGCAGCGTAGTTCCGACCGGGGAGACCCAGTACTTC. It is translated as CASSVVPTGETQYF.

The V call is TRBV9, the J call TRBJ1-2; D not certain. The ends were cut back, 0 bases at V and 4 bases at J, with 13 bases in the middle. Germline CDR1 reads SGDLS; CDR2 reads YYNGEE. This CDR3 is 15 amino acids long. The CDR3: CASSVDPTWGYGYTF. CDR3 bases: TGTGCCAGCAGCGTAGACCCCACCTGGGGCTATGGCTACACCTTC. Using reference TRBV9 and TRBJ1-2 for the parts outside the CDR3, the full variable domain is DSGVTQTPKHLITATGQRVTLRCSPRSGDLSVYWYQQSLDQGLQFLIQYYNGEERAKGNILERFSAQQFPDLHSELNLSSLELGDSALYFCASSVDPTWGYGYTFGSGTRLTVV.

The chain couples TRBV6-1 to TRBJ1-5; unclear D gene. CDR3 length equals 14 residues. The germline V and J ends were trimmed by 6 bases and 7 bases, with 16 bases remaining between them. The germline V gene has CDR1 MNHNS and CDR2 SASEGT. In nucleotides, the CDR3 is TGTGCCAGCAGGGATGAGACGAGGAGACAGCCCCAGCATTTT. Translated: CASRDETRRQPQHF.

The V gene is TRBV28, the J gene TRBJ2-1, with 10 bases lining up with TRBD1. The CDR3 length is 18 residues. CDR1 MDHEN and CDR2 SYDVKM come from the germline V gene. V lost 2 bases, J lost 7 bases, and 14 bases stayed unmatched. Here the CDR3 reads CASSLPPGTGVFMNEQFF. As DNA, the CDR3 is TGTGCCAGCAGTTTACCTCCCGGGACAGGGGTCTTTATGAATGAGCAGTTCTTC.

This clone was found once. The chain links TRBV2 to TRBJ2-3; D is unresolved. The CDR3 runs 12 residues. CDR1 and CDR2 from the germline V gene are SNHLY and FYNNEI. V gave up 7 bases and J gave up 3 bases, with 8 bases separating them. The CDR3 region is CASTQETDTQYF. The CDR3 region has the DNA TGTGCCAGCACCCAGGAGACAGATACGCAGTATTTT.

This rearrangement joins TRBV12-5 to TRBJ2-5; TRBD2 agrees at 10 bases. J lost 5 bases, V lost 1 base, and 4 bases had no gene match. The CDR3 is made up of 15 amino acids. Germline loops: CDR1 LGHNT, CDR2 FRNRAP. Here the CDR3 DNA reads TGTGCTAGTGGTTTGGGGCTAGCGGGAGTGGAGACCCAGTACTTC. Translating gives CASGLGLAGVETQYF.

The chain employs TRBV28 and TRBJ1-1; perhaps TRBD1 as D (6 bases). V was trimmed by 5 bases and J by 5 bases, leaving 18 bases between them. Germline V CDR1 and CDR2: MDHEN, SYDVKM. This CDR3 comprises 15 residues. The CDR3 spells CASSPPHRVQTEAFF. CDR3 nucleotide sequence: TGTGCCAGCAGTCCCCCCCACAGGGTACAGACTGAAGCTTTCTTT.

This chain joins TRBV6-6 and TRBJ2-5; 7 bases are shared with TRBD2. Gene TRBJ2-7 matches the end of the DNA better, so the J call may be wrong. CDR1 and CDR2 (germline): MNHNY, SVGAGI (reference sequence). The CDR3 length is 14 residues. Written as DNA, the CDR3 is TGTGCCAGCAGCTCACTGACTAGCCTCTACGAGCAGTACTTC. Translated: CASSSLTSLYEQYF.